The rows below give T cell receptor beta chains drawn from one sample of a study of cytomegalovirus exposure and HLA in healthy donors. Assay: immunoSEQ multiplex PCR; the TCRdb copy retains only in-frame clones and omits some. This sample has about 160,000 clones, with roughly 79% found just once. Sequences were obtained from PBMCs. These receptors originate from a man aged 25-40 years in good health and CMV-seronegative. The CDR3 runs from the conserved cysteine through the conserved F or W. The D gene is left open where the match is weak. Part of the rows lack a size; the others show once, few, many or a class for expanded clones.

DNA	CDR3	size	D	V	J
TGTGCCAGCAGTGCCCCGGGAAGCTCCTACGAGCAGTACTTC	CASSAPGSSYEQYF	-	-	TRBV28	TRBJ2-7
TGTGCCATCAATGATCGACAGGGTACCTATGGCTACACCTTC	CAINDRQGTYGYTF	-	TRBD1	TRBV10-3	TRBJ1-2
TGTGCCTGGAGTAAAGGCGGGAATCCTAACTTC	CAWSKGGNPNF	-	-	TRBV30	TRBJ2-5
TGTGCCAGCAGCCAGGTGGAACCAGGCATTGGGGGGGAGACCCAGTACTTC	CASSQVEPGIGGETQYF	-	-	TRBV14	TRBJ2-5
TGTGCCAGCAGCACCACCGGACAGGGGCTCAGCAATCAGCCCCAGCATTTT	CASSTTGQGLSNQPQHF	-	TRBD1	TRBV7-9	TRBJ1-5
TGTGCCTGGACGGGAGGGAACACTGAAGCTTTCTTT	CAWTGGNTEAFF	-	-	TRBV30	TRBJ1-1
TGTGCCAGCAGTTTATGGGCTAGCGGGGGAGGGGGTGCGGATACGCAGTATTTT	CASSLWASGGGGADTQYF	-	TRBD2	TRBV27	TRBJ2-3
TGTGCCAGCAGCTTAAAGACAGGAACCTATGGCTACACCTTC	CASSLKTGTYGYTF	-	-	TRBV5-4	TRBJ1-2
TGTGCCAGCAGACCGACAACTAGCACAGATACGCAGTATTTT	CASRPTTSTDTQYF	-	-	TRBV6-6	TRBJ2-3
TGTGCCAGCAGCTTGGGACTTAGCACAGATACGCAGTATTTT	CASSLGLSTDTQYF	-	-	TRBV7-6	TRBJ2-3
TGTGCCAGCAGGGCAGGGGGGAGGAGCACTGAAGCTTTCTTT	CASRAGGRSTEAFF	-	TRBD1	TRBV27	TRBJ1-1
TGTGCCAGCAGCAAAGTGGTGGGGGGAGCGGGACGCAATCAGCCCCAGCATTTT	CASSKVVGGAGRNQPQHF	-	-	TRBV21-1	TRBJ1-5
TGTGCCAGCAGTTTGACAGGGTTTCAAGAGACCCAGTACTTC	CASSLTGFQETQYF	once	TRBD1	TRBV28	TRBJ2-5
TGTGCCAGCAGTCTCTCACAGGGCACAGATACGCAGTATTTT	CASSLSQGTDTQYF	-	-	TRBV28	TRBJ2-3
TGTGCCAGCAGCTTAGGTGACAGGAACACCGGGGAGCTGTTTTTT	CASSLGDRNTGELFF	once	-	TRBV7-2	TRBJ2-2
TGTGCCAGCATCTCGGGACTAGCGGTCTACAATGAGCAGTTCTTC	CASISGLAVYNEQFF	-	TRBD2	TRBV2	TRBJ2-1
TGCGCCAGCAGCCAAGTCGCTGCGGGGAGAAACAATGAGCAGTTCTTC	CASSQVAAGRNNEQFF	once	-	TRBV4-3	TRBJ2-1
TGCAGCGTTGAACGGGGGAACTCTGGAAACACCATATATTTT	CSVERGNSGNTIYF	-	-	TRBV29-1	TRBJ1-3
TGTGCCAGCAGTTACCGGGCAGGGCTGACTTACGAGCAGTACTTC	CASSYRAGLTYEQYF	-	-	TRBV6-6	TRBJ2-7
TGTGCCAGCAGTGCGGGAGGGGTAAAAAACACTGAAGCTTTCTTT	CASSAGGVKNTEAFF	-	-	TRBV2	TRBJ1-1
TGTGCCAGCAGTGTCTCAGGGGACTACGAGCAGTACTTC	CASSVSGDYEQYF	-	-	TRBV6-1	TRBJ2-7
TGTGCCAGTACTACAAACCCCCAGGGGGGCACCGGGGAGCTGTTTTTT	CASTTNPQGGTGELFF	once	-	TRBV19	TRBJ2-2
TGTGCCAGCAGCTACCGGGGGGGGATCGGGACTGAAGCTTTCTTT	CASSYRGGIGTEAFF	-	-	TRBV13	TRBJ1-1
TGCGCCAGCAGTGCAGGAGGCCGGATGTTATACGAGCAGTACTTC	CASSAGGRMLYEQYF	once	-	TRBV10-2	TRBJ2-7
TGTGCCAGCGCGGGGGGTAGCGGGGGAACCGGGGAGCTGTTTTTT	CASAGGSGGTGELFF	once	TRBD2	TRBV11-2	TRBJ2-2
TGTGCCAGCAGCTTAGCGCCAGGGGCGAATCAGCCCCAGCATTTT	CASSLAPGANQPQHF	-	-	TRBV7-8	TRBJ1-5
TGTGCCAGCTCCTTGGACAGGGGGCAATTCCCGAACACTGAAGCTTTCTTT	CASSLDRGQFPNTEAFF	-	TRBD1	TRBV5-4	TRBJ1-1
TGTGCCAGCAGCTTGGGACTAGCGACAGATACGCAGTATTTT	CASSLGLATDTQYF	-	TRBD2	TRBV5-4	TRBJ2-3
TGTGCCAGCAGTCCGGACAGTGGGTCCTACAATGAGCAGTTCTTC	CASSPDSGSYNEQFF	-	-	TRBV2	TRBJ2-1
TGTGCTAGCGGACAGGGGACAACTGAAGCTTTCTTT	CASGQGTTEAFF	-	TRBD1	TRBV12-5	TRBJ1-1
TGTGCCAGCAGCTTGACAGGGGGCCTAGAGACCCAGTACTTC	CASSLTGGLETQYF	-	TRBD1	TRBV5-4	TRBJ2-5
TGTGCCAGCAGCTTAGGGGCCGGCGACTACAATGAGCAGTTCTTC	CASSLGAGDYNEQFF	-	-	TRBV11-3	TRBJ2-1
TGTGCCAGCAGACCTTACAGGACAGGGACGACTGAGCAGTTCTTC	CASRPYRTGTTEQFF	few	TRBD1	TRBV27	TRBJ2-1
TGTGCCAGCAGTGAAGAAGCGGAGCCCCTCTACAATGAGCAGTTCTTC	CASSEEAEPLYNEQFF	-	-	TRBV2	TRBJ2-1
TGTGCCAGCAGCTTAGGGACAGGGGAGGCACACGAGCAGTACTTC	CASSLGTGEAHEQYF	-	TRBD1	TRBV11-2	TRBJ2-7
TGTGCCAGCAGTGAAACGGGCGGGAGGAGCTCCTACGAGCAGTACTTC	CASSETGGRSSYEQYF	-	TRBD2	TRBV25-1	TRBJ2-7
TGTGCCAGCAGTTTTAGCCCCGGGGAGCTGTTTTTT	CASSFSPGELFF	-	-	TRBV28	TRBJ2-2
TGTGCCAGCAGTTCGGTTGACAGGGTATCCTACGAGCAGTACTTC	CASSSVDRVSYEQYF	once	TRBD1	TRBV28	TRBJ2-7
TGCGCCAGCAGCATCACAGCAGCCGGGACAGGGGCTTCCACAGATACGCAGTATTTT	CASSITAAGTGASTDTQYF	-	TRBD1	TRBV5-1	TRBJ2-3
TGCGCCAGCAGCCAGGGAGGACAGGGACAATACTACGAGCAGTACTTC	CASSQGGQGQYYEQYF	-	TRBD1	TRBV4-3	TRBJ2-7
TGTGCCAGCAGTGAATGGGGACTAGGGAAAGAGACCCAGTACTTC	CASSEWGLGKETQYF	-	TRBD2	TRBV25-1	TRBJ2-5
TGTTCCAGCAGCTTAGGACAATTTAACTATGGCTACACCTTC	CSSSLGQFNYGYTF	-	-	TRBV7-9	TRBJ1-2
TGCAGTGCTCGAAAGGGGAGGGAGCAGTACTTC	CSARKGREQYF	-	-	TRBV20-1	TRBJ2-7
TGTGCCAGCAGTGGGACAGGGGGCTACGAGCAGTACTTC	CASSGTGGYEQYF	-	TRBD1	TRBV5-5	TRBJ2-7
TGTGCCAGCAGTTACTCTGGCCAGTCCGCCTACGAGCAGTACTTC	CASSYSGQSAYEQYF	-	-	TRBV6-6	TRBJ2-7